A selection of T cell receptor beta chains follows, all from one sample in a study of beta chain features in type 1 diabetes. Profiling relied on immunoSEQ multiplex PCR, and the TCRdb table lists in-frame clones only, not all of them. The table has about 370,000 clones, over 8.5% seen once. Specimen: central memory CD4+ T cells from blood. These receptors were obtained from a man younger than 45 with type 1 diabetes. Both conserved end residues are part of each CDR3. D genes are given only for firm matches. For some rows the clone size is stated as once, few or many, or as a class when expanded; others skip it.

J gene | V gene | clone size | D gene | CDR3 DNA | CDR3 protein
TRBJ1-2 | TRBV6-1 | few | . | TGTGCCAGCAGTGCGGTCATAATAGCTAACTATGGCTACACCTTC | CASSAVIIANYGYTF
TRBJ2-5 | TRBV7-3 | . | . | TGTGCCAGCAGCCGAGGAGCGGAGGGGCCAGAGACCCAGTACTTC | CASSRGAEGPETQYF
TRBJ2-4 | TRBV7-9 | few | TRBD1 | TGTGCCAGCAGCCCAGACAGGGGGCAAAACATTCAGTACTTC | CASSPDRGQNIQYF
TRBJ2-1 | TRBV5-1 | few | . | TGCGCCAGCAGCGACCCCTACAATGAGCAGTTCTTC | CASSDPYNEQFF
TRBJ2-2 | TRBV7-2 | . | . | TGTGCCAGCAGCTTATCGGACAGCAACACCGGGGAGCTGTTTTTT | CASSLSDSNTGELFF
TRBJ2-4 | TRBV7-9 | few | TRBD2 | TGTGCCAGCAGCCCTAGACTAGCGGGAGCTCCCGCCAAAAACATTCAGTACTTC | CASSPRLAGAPAKNIQYF
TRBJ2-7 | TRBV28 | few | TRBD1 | TGTGCCAGCAGTTTATCCGGGACAGAGTACGAGCAGTACTTC | CASSLSGTEYEQYF
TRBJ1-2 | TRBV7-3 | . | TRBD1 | TGTGCCAGCAGCGCTCAACCGGGACAGAAGACTGGCTACACCTTC | CASSAQPGQKTGYTF
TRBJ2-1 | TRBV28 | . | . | TGTGCCAGCAGTGAGTACCGTGCGAGGAATGAGCAGTTCTTC | CASSEYRARNEQFF
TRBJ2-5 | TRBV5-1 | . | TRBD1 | TGCGCCAGCAGCGGAAGACAGGGGAAAGAGACCCAGTACTTC | CASSGRQGKETQYF
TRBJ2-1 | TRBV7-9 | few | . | TGTGCCAGCAGCCCACGCCACCGTAGCGATGAGCAGTTCTTC | CASSPRHRSDEQFF
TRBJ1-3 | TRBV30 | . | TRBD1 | TGTGCCTGGAGTAACGACAGGGGTGGAAACACCATATATTTT | CAWSNDRGGNTIYF
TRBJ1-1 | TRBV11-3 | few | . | TGTGCCAGCAGCTCCTCAGGGACTATGAACACTGAAGCTTTCTTT | CASSSSGTMNTEAFF
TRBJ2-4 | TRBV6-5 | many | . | TGTGCCAGCATGGAGGGAGGCAAAAACATTCAGTACTTC | CASMEGGKNIQYF
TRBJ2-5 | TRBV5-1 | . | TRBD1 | TGCGCCAGCAGCGGGGGACAGCCTCAAGAGACCCAGTACTTC | CASSGGQPQETQYF
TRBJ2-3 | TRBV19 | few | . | TGTGCCAGTAGTGCCCGGGACGGCGCTAGCACAGATACGCAGTATTTT | CASSARDGASTDTQYF
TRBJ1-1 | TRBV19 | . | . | TGTGCCAGTAGTCCCCCACGTCGGGGGTCGAACACTGAAGCTTTCTTT | CASSPPRRGSNTEAFF
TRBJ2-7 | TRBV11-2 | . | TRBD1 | TGTGCCAGCAGCTTAGAAGGGACAGGTTCGACCTACGAGCAGTACTTC | CASSLEGTGSTYEQYF
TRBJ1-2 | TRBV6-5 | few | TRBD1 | TGTGCCAGCAGTTACTCGACAGGGGCTTATGGCTACACCTTC | CASSYSTGAYGYTF
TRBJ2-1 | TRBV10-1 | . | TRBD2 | TGCGCCAGCAGTGAGTCAGCGGGAAGAAATGAGCAGTTCTTC | CASSESAGRNEQFF
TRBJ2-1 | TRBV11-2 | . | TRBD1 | TGTGCCAGCAGCTTAAACAGGGGCAATGAGCAGTTCTTC | CASSLNRGNEQFF
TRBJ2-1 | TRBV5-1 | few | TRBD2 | TGCGCCAGCAGCGGATCCGGGACTAGCGGTGAGCAGTTCTTC | CASSGSGTSGEQFF
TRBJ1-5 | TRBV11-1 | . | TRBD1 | TGTGCCAGCAGCCGGCTGGACAGGGGAGGCAATCAGCCCCAGCATTTT | CASSRLDRGGNQPQHF
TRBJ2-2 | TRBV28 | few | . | TGTGCCAGCAGTTTTAATCCCCGGGGCGGCACCGGGGAGCTGTTTTTT | CASSFNPRGGTGELFF
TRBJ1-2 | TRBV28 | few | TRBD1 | TGTGCCAGCAGTTTGGGAAATCCGGGACAGGGGAACGGCTACACCTTC | CASSLGNPGQGNGYTF
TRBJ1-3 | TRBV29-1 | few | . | TGCAGCGGGGGGACAACCTCTGGAAACACCATATATTTT | CSGGTTSGNTIYF
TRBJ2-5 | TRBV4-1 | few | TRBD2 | TGCGCCAGCAGCCAGCGACTAGCGGGAGGTCAAGAGACCCAGTACTTC | CASSQRLAGGQETQYF
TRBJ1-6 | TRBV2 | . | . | TGTGCCAGCAGTACAGGGTTGCAGAATTCACCCCTCCACTTT | CASSTGLQNSPLHF
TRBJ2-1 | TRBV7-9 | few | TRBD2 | TGTGCCAGCAGCTTACCCCAGGGACTAGCGGGAGGGCCGGAACAGTTCTTC | CASSLPQGLAGGPEQFF